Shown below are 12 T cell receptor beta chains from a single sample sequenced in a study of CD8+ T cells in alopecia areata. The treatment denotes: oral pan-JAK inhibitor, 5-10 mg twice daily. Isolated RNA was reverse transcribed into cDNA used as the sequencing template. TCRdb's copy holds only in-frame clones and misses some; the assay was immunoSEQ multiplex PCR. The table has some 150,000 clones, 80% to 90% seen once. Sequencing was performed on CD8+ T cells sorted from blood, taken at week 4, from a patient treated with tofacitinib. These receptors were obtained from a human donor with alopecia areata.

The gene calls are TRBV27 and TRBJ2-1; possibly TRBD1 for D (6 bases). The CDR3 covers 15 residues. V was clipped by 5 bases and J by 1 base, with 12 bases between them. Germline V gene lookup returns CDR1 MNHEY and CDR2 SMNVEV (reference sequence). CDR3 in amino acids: CASSGGQWSYNEQFF. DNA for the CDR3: TGTGCCAGCAGTGGGGGACAATGGTCCTACAATGAGCAGTTCTTC.

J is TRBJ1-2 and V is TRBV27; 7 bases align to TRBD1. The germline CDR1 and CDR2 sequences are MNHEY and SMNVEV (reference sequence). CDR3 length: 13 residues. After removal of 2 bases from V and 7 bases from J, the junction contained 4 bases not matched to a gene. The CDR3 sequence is CASSLGGGLGYTF. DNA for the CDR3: TGTGCCAGCAGTTTAGGAGGGGGCCTTGGCTACACCTTC.

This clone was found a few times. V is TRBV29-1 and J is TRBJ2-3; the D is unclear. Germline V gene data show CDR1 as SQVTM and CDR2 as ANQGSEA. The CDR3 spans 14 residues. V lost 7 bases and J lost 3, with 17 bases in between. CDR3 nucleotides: TGCAGCGCCCTATTAGTCACTAAAACAGATACGCAGTATTTT. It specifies CSALLVTKTDTQYF.

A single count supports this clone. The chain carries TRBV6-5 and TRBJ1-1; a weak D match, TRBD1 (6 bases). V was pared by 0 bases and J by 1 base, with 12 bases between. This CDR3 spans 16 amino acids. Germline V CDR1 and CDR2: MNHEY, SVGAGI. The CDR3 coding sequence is TGTGCCAGCAGTTACTCTGGGACACTCACGAACACTGAAGCTTTCTTT. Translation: CASSYSGTLTNTEAFF.

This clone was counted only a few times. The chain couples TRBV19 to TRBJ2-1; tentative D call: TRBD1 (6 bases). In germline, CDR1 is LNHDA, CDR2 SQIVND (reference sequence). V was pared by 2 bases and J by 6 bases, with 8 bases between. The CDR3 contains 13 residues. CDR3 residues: CASSIQGFNEQFF. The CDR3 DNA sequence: TGTGCCAGTAGTATACAGGGGTTCAATGAGCAGTTCTTC.

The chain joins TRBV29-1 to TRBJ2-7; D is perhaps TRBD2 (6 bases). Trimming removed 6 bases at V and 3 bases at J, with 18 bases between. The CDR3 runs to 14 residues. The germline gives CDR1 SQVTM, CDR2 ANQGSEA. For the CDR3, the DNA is TGCAGCGTCGAACGACCCGGGGGTAGCTACGAGCAGTACTTC. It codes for CSVERPGGSYEQYF.

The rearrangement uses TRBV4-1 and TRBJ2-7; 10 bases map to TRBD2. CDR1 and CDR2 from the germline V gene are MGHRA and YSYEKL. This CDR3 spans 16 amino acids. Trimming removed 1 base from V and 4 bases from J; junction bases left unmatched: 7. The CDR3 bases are TGCGCCAGCAGCCAAGCCTCTAGCGGGGGTAGGTACGAGCAGTACTTC. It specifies CASSQASSGGRYEQYF.

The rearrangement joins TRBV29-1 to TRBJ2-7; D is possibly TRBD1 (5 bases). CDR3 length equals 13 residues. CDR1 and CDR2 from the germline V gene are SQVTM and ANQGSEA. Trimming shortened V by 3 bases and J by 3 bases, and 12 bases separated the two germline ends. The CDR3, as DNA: TGCAGCGTTGACATAGGGGAACGCTACGAGCAGTACTTC. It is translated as CSVDIGERYEQYF.

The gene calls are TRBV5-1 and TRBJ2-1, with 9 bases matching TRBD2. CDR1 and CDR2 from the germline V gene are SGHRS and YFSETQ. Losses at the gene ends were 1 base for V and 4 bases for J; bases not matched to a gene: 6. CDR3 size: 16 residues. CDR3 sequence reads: CASSLRSGGKYNEQFF. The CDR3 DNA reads TGCGCCAGCAGCTTGAGGAGCGGGGGGAAGTACAATGAGCAGTTCTTC. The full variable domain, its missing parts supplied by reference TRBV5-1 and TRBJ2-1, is KAGVTQTPRYLIKTRGQQVTLSCSPISGHRSVSWYQQTPGQGLQFLFEYFSETQRNKGNFPGRFSGRQFSNSRSEMNVSTLELGDSALYLCASSLRSGGKYNEQFFGPGTRLTVL.

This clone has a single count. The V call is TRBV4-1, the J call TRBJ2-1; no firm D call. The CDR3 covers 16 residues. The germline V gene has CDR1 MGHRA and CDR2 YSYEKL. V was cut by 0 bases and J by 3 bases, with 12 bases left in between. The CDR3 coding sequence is TGCGCCAGCAGCCAAGATGCGAAAGGATACTACAATGAGCAGTTCTTC. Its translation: CASSQDAKGYYNEQFF.

The CDR3 nucleotides are TGTGCCAGCAGTGAACAGCTAATTTGGCAGTTCTTC. It encodes CASSEQLIWQFF. The V and J genes are TRBV2 and TRBJ2-1; D unresolved. V lost 2 bases and J lost 12, with 11 bases in between. In germline, CDR1 is SNHLY, CDR2 FYNNEI. The length of the CDR3 is 12 residues. The full variable domain, rest sourced from reference TRBV2 and TRBJ2-1, is EPEVTQTPSHQVTQMGQEVILRCVPISNHLYFYWYRQILGQKVEFLVSFYNNEISEKSEIFDDQFSVERPDGSNFTLKIRSTKLEDSAMYFCASSEQLIWQFFGPGTRLTVL.

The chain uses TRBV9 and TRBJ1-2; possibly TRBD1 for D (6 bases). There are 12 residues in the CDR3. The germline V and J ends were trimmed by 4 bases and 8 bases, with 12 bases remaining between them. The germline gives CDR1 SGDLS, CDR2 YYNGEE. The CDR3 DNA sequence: TGTGCCAGCAGCTCACTGACAGGAGGCTACACCTTC. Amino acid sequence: CASSSLTGGYTF.